The TCR beta chain described here comes from a study of technical replicates of blood from a handful of donors. The protocol was immunoSEQ multiplex PCR, while the TCRdb copy is restricted to in-frame clones and leaves out a portion. The table lists roughly 80,000 clones, 85% to 95% of them singletons. Between the trimmed V and J ends, which lost 3 bases and 5 bases, there was a span of 10 bases. Germline values: CDR1 MDHEN, CDR2 SYDVKM. This CDR3 is 13 amino acids long. This chain links TRBV28 with TRBJ2-5, with D perhaps TRBD2 (5 bases). Sequencing was carried out using T cells isolated from PBMCs. The receptor's source is a human donor in good health. The CDR3 loop reads CASSFDGGETQYF. The CDR3 nucleotides are TGTGCCAGCAGTTTCGATGGCGGGGAGACCCAGTACTTC.